What follows are 15 T cell receptor beta chains derived from one specimen sequenced in a study of OX40 agonist ivuxolimab in advanced cancers. The table came from immunoSEQ multiplex PCR; TCRdb's copy has only in-frame clones and leaves some out. The sample shows tens of thousands of clones, around 89% of them seen only once. Source: CD4+ or CD8+ T cells sorted from blood, taken in a trial of the OX40 agonist ivuxolimab. The source is an adult with an advanced solid tumor such as melanoma, head and neck, liver or kidney cancer.

The chain has TRBV5-5 and TRBJ1-4; tentative D call: TRBD1 (5 bases). Trimming shortened V by 5 bases and J by 4 bases, and 15 bases separated the two germline ends. The CDR3 is made up of 15 amino acids. CDR1 is SGHKS, CDR2 YYEKEE, per germline (reference sequence). The CDR3 DNA follows: TGTGCCAGCAGTGACTGGGGCGGATTTAATGAAAAACTGTTTTTT. Translated: CASSDWGGFNEKLFF.

The chain carries TRBV4-2 and TRBJ1-2; D gene unclear. This CDR3 comprises 12 residues. The germline CDR1 and CDR2 sequences are LGHNA and YNFKEQ. With 4 bases removed from V and 4 bases from J, the gap between germline ends came to 7 bases. CDR3 amino acids: CASSRGLYGYTF. CDR3 sequence (DNA): TGTGCCAGCAGCCGAGGCCTCTATGGCTACACCTTC.

V is TRBV28 and J is TRBJ1-2, with unresolved D. CDR1 and CDR2 from the germline V gene are MDHEN and SYDVKM. Trimming stripped 7 bases from V and 2 bases from J, with 11 bases between. The CDR3 sequence is 13 residues long. The CDR3 sequence is CASTLVGNYGYTF. In nucleotides, the CDR3 is TGTGCCAGCACCTTGGTGGGCAACTATGGCTACACCTTC.

The rearrangement joins TRBV19 to TRBJ1-5; 9 nucleotides match TRBD1. CDR1 LNHDA and CDR2 SQIVND come from the germline V gene (reference sequence). V lost 3 bases and J lost 7; bases outside the gene matches: 13. This CDR3 is 17 amino acids long. The CDR3 reads CASSMVLQGALWQPQHF. In DNA form, the CDR3 reads TGTGCCAGTAGTATGGTCCTACAGGGGGCCCTATGGCAGCCCCAGCATTTT.

The chain links TRBV14 to TRBJ2-1; D is perhaps TRBD1 (6 bases). This CDR3 region has 14 residues. Trimming took 0 bases from V and 10 from J, leaving 13 bases between them. The germline V gene encodes CDR1 SGHDN and CDR2 FVKESK. The chain's CDR3 is CASSQDFGGREQFF. CDR3 nucleotides: TGTGCCAGCAGCCAAGATTTTGGGGGCCGGGAGCAGTTCTTC.

The chain combines TRBV6-5 with TRBJ2-5; no clear D. Trimming took off 0 bases at V and 2 bases at J, with 10 bases between the two ends. The V gene's germline CDR1 is MNHEY and CDR2 SVGAGI. The CDR3 contains 15 residues. This CDR3 is CASSYSITAQETQYF. The CDR3 DNA follows: TGTGCCAGCAGTTACTCGATAACGGCTCAAGAGACCCAGTACTTC.

This chain connects TRBV7-2 to TRBJ2-7; 10 bases are a match to TRBD1. The CDR3 consists of 14 residues. Germline V gene lookup returns CDR1 SGHTA and CDR2 FQGNSA. Trimming removed 6 bases from V and 7 bases from J; junction bases left unmatched: 9. The CDR3 here is CASRLGTGVGEQYF. CDR3 DNA sequence: TGTGCCAGCAGGCTCGGGACAGGGGTCGGGGAGCAGTACTTC.

The gene calls are TRBV27 and TRBJ2-5; 10 nucleotides match TRBD1. The CDR3 is 14 amino acids. The germline CDR1 and CDR2 sequences are MNHEY and SMNVEV (reference sequence). V trimming: 5 bases; J trimming: 4 bases; junction bases outside the gene matches: 4. CDR3 bases: TGTGCCAGCAGTCCGTGGGACAGGGGAGAGACCCAGTACTTC. Translation: CASSPWDRGETQYF.

The chain joins TRBV6-5 to TRBJ1-5, with 7 bases identical to TRBD1. The CDR3 sequence is 13 residues long. V shed 6 bases and J 6 bases; nucleotides not matched to a gene: 5. Germline lookup yields CDR1 MNHEY and CDR2 SVGAGI. CDR3 sequence reads: CASSTGAGQPQHF. CDR3 bases: TGTGCCAGCAGCACAGGGGCCGGTCAGCCCCAGCATTTT.

J is TRBJ2-1 and V is TRBV11-2; TRBD2 matches 9 bases. The CDR3 runs 15 residues. CDR1 SGHAT and CDR2 FQNNGV come from the germline V gene. The V gene end was trimmed by 5 bases and the J gene end by 9 bases; junction bases not matched to a gene: 11. DNA for the CDR3: TGTGCCAGCAGCGATAGCGGGAGTACGTCCGGTGAGCAGTTCTTC. It translates to CASSDSGSTSGEQFF.

The genes are TRBV6-5 and TRBJ1-4; 8 bases match TRBD1. The CDR3 consists of 16 residues. With V trimmed by 0 bases and J by 7 bases, 7 bases remained unmatched. In germline, CDR1 is MNHEY, CDR2 SVGAGI. CDR3 nucleotides: TGTGCCAGCAGTTACTCCTTTAGACAGGGGAGTGAAAAACTGTTTTTT. This gives the protein CASSYSFRQGSEKLFF.

The chain links TRBV6-6 to TRBJ2-1, with a tentative D call TRBD2 (5 bases). This CDR3 has 15 residues. The germline CDR1 and CDR2 sequences are MNHNY and SVGAGI (reference sequence). Trimming cost V 5 bases and J 4 bases, with 15 bases left between them. CDR3 DNA sequence: TGTGCCAGCAGTGATGAGGGTAAAGGTTACAATGAGCAGTTCTTC. It encodes CASSDEGKGYNEQFF.

The rearrangement links TRBV19 to TRBJ1-5, with a weak D call TRBD1 (6 bases). Trimming took 5 bases from V and 0 from J, leaving 20 bases between them. CDR1 LNHDA and CDR2 SQIVND come from the germline V gene (reference sequence). This CDR3 contains 18 residues. CDR3 sequence reads: CASSSIRDKGYSNQPQHF. The CDR3 DNA follows: TGTGCCAGTAGTTCTATCCGGGACAAGGGATATAGCAATCAGCCCCAGCATTTT.

J is TRBJ1-5 and V is TRBV7-9, with D uncertain. V was shortened by 5 bases and J by 0 bases, with 5 bases between the two germline ends. The germline CDR1 and CDR2 sequences are SEHNR and FQNEAQ (reference sequence). This CDR3 contains 13 residues. The CDR3 is CASSPDSNQPQHF. DNA for the CDR3: TGTGCCAGCAGCCCCGATAGCAATCAGCCCCAGCATTTT. Filled out from reference TRBV7-9 and TRBJ1-5, the complete variable domain reads DTGVSQNPRHKITKRGQNVTFRCDPISEHNRLYWYRQTLGQGPEFLTYFQNEAQLEKSRLLSDRFSAERPKGSFSTLEIQRTEQGDSAMYLCASSPDSNQPQHFGDGTRLSIL.

The CDR3: CASSVVGTSGSYEQYF. The CDR3 DNA is TGTGCCAGCAGCGTAGTGGGGACTAGCGGGAGTTACGAGCAGTACTTC. The V and J genes are TRBV9 and TRBJ2-7; 14 nucleotides match TRBD2. The CDR3 has 16 amino acids. Germline values: CDR1 SGDLS, CDR2 YYNGEE. V dropped 0 bases and J dropped 4; count of bases not matched to a gene: 3.